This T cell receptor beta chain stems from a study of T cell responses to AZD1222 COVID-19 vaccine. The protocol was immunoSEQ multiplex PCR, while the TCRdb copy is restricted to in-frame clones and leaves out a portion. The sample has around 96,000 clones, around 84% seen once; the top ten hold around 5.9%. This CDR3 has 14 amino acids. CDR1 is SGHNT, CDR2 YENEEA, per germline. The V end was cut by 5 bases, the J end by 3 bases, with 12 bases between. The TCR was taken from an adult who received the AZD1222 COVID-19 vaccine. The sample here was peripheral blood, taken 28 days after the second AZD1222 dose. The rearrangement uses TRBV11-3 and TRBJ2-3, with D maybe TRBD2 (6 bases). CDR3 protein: CASSPRGTTDTQYF. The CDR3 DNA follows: TGTGCCAGCAGCCCCCGCGGGACTACAGATACGCAGTATTTT. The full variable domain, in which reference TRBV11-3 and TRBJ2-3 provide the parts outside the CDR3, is EAGVVQSPRYKIIEKKQPVAFWCNPISGHNTLYWYLQNLGQGPELLIRYENEEAVDDSQLPKDRFSAERLKGVDSTLKIQPAELGDSAVYLCASSPRGTTDTQYFGPGTRLTVL.